Listed below are T cell receptor beta chains from one sample, sequenced in a study of vaccination and CD4 T cells after COVID-19. TCRdb fed the PCR reads into MiXCR, producing one record per CDR3 protein. The sample includes roughly 3,900 distinct CDR3 sequences, approximately 76% of them seen just once. Their antigen targets remain unknown. Sequenced: CD4+ T cells from blood, cultured in vitro. Source of these receptors: a human donor who had recovered from COVID-19. The CDR3 runs from the conserved cysteine through the conserved F or W. D genes are given only for firm matches. Clone size, where shown, is once, few, many, or a class for clones that have expanded.

d_gene	abundance	v_gene	j_gene	CDR3nt	CDR3aa
TRBD1	-	TRBV7-7	TRBJ2-2	TGTGCCAGCAGCATAGGGACAGCGAACACCGGGGAGCTGTTTTTT	CASSIGTANTGELFF
-	-	TRBV5-4	TRBJ2-1	TGTGCCAGCAGCTCCTATGGTTTGAGCTCCTACAATGAGCAGTTCTTC	CASSSYGLSSYNEQFF
-	-	TRBV5-1	TRBJ2-7	TGCGCCAGCAGCTTGGGACCGGCCAACGAGCAGTACTTC	CASSLGPANEQYF
-	few	TRBV15	TRBJ2-3	TGTGCCACCAGCAGAGGGACAGCTACTACTCTAGATACGCAGTATTTT	CATSRGTATTLDTQYF
-	-	TRBV6-2/TRBV6-3	TRBJ1-5	TGTGCCAGCACTTACAGGGTCTCCAATCAGCCCCAGCATTTT	CASTYRVSNQPQHF
-	-	TRBV24-1	TRBJ2-7	TGTGCCACCAGTGATTTGAGCTCCTACGAGCAGTACTTC	CATSDLSSYEQYF
-	-	TRBV6-1	TRBJ1-2	TGTGCCAGCAGCCGGGACACCTCTAACTATGGCTACACCTTC	CASSRDTSNYGYTF
TRBD1	-	TRBV7-8	TRBJ1-1	TGTGCCAGCAGCTTAAGAATCATTCGGACAGGGAGGAATGCTGAAGCTTTCTTT	CASSLRIIRTGRNAEAFF
-	-	TRBV6-1	TRBJ1-2	TGTGCCAGCAGGGGGACGGTCGCTAACTATGGCTACACCTTC	CASRGTVANYGYTF
-	-	TRBV25-1	TRBJ2-1	TGTGCCAGCAGTGAAAAGAGGAGCTCCTACAATGAGCAGTTCTTC	CASSEKRSSYNEQFF
-	-	TRBV10-3	TRBJ2-3	TGTGCCATCAGTACGCCCCCGGGGGCTGAGGAGGATACGCAGTATTTT	CAISTPPGAEEDTQYF
TRBD1	-	TRBV6-1	TRBJ2-7	TGTGCCAGCAGTGATCGGGGACAGTACTACGAGCAGTACTTC	CASSDRGQYYEQYF
-	-	TRBV10-3	TRBJ1-5	TGTGCCTCAACCCCGACAGCCCTGGAGCCCCAGCATTTT	CASTPTALEPQHF
-	hyperexpanded	TRBV7-2	TRBJ2-2	TGTGCCAGCAGCTTAGGGCCGGCAGGGAGGCTGTTTTTT	CASSLGPAGRLFF
TRBD2	once	TRBV20-1	TRBJ2-5	TGCAGTGCTAGACCGCGGACTAGCGGGGGGGCCTCGACCCAGTACTTC	CSARPRTSGGASTQYF
-	-	TRBV25-1	TRBJ1-2	TGTGCCAGCAGTGTGACAGAAACTGGCTACACCTTC	CASSVTETGYTF
TRBD1	-	TRBV20-1	TRBJ1-6	TGCAGTGCTCGGGACAGCCAGAGCTCCTATAATTCACCCCTCCACTTT	CSARDSQSSYNSPLHF
TRBD1	-	TRBV5-1	TRBJ1-6	TGCGCCAGCAGCGGCGGGACAGGGGGTAATCCACCCCTCCACTTT	CASSGGTGGNPPLHF
-	few	TRBV7-9	TRBJ1-4	TGTGCCAGCAGTCAGTCGGTTCCAACTAATGAAAAACTGTTTTTT	CASSQSVPTNEKLFF
TRBD1	-	TRBV5-5	TRBJ1-2	TGTGCCAGCAGCTTGGTCCCTGGACAGGATTATGGCTACACCTTC	CASSLVPGQDYGYTF
-	few	TRBV2	TRBJ1-2	TGTGCCAGCAGTGAAATTAAGGGAGATGGCTACACCTTC	CASSEIKGDGYTF
TRBD1	-	TRBV7-9	TRBJ1-2	TGTGCCAGCAGCTACCGGGACAGAAGAGGCTACACCTTC	CASSYRDRRGYTF
-	-	TRBV19	TRBJ1-5	TGTGCCAGTAGTGACCAGAAAAATCAGCCCCAGCATTTT	CASSDQKNQPQHF
TRBD1	-	TRBV11-2	TRBJ1-2	TGTGCCAGCAGCCCAACCCAGGGGGTTAGGGGCTACACCTTC	CASSPTQGVRGYTF
TRBD1	few	TRBV29-1	TRBJ1-2	TGCAGCGTTGATCGAACAGGGGGCCTCTATGGCTACACCTTC	CSVDRTGGLYGYTF
-	-	TRBV20-1	TRBJ1-2	TGCAGTGCTAGTTGGGCAGGGAACGGCTACACCTTC	CSASWAGNGYTF
-	-	TRBV28	TRBJ1-2	TGTGCCAGCAGTTTCGGGCAGTATGGCTACACCTTC	CASSFGQYGYTF
-	-	TRBV10-3	TRBJ1-5	TGTGCCATCAGTGAGACGACAGGCTCTCAGCATTTT	CAISETTGSQHF
-	once	TRBV5-4	TRBJ1-1	TGTGCCAGCAGCGGGCATGACGGAGATTCAGCTTTCTTT	CASSGHDGDSAFF
-	-	TRBV12-3/TRBV12-4	TRBJ1-1	TGTGCCAGCACCCTTTTGCGTGAAGCTTTCTTT	CASTLLREAFF
-	medium-sized	TRBV7-8	TRBJ2-7	TGTGCCAGCAGCTTAGTCTCTTGGGGGAACCCTCTCCACGAGCAGTACTTC	CASSLVSWGNPLHEQYF
TRBD2	-	TRBV12-3/TRBV12-4	TRBJ2-3	TGTGCCAGCAGCCGATCGGGACTAGTTCGAAATACGCAGTATTTT	CASSRSGLVRNTQYF
TRBD1	-	TRBV27	TRBJ1-5	TGTGCCAGCAGTTCACAGGGGGCTGGGCAGCCCCAGCATTTT	CASSSQGAGQPQHF
TRBD1	-	TRBV6-1	TRBJ2-2	TGTGCCAGCAGTGCGGGACAGCCGAACACCGGGGAGCTGTTTTTT	CASSAGQPNTGELFF
-	-	TRBV27	TRBJ2-5	TGTGCCAGCAGTTTTGCGGGGTCTTTGAGAGAGACCCAGTACTTC	CASSFAGSLRETQYF
TRBD1	-	TRBV10-3	TRBJ1-6	TGTGCCATCAGGGGGACAGGGACGACCAATTCACCCCTCCACTTT	CAIRGTGTTNSPLHF
-	few	TRBV27	TRBJ1-5	TGTGCCAGCAGTCCCCTAAATCAGCCCCAGCATTTT	CASSPLNQPQHF
-	-	TRBV20-1	TRBJ1-2	TGCAGTGCTAGAGATGTCGAGGGCTATGGCTACACCTTC	CSARDVEGYGYTF
-	few	TRBV20-1	TRBJ1-1	TGCAGTGGAGATGAGTTGGGGACAAAGAACACTGAAGCTTTCTTT	CSGDELGTKNTEAFF
TRBD1	-	TRBV6-1	TRBJ1-3	TGTGCCAGCCGAGGGACAGGTCGGGACACCATATATTTT	CASRGTGRDTIYF
-	-	TRBV7-2	TRBJ1-6	TGTGCCAGCAGCTTAGGTCCAGGGGAACTTAATTCACCCCTCCACTTT	CASSLGPGELNSPLHF
TRBD2	-	TRBV7-3	TRBJ2-7	TGTGCCAGCAGCGCGCTAGCGGGGGGGCAGTACGAGCAGTACTTC	CASSALAGGQYEQYF
-	-	TRBV19	TRBJ2-5	TGTGCCAGTAGTATAGTGGGTCAGAACCAAGAGACCCAGTACTTC	CASSIVGQNQETQYF
-	-	TRBV7-9	TRBJ1-5	TGTGCCAGCAGCTTACAGGGTCAAGGCCAGCCCCAGCATTTT	CASSLQGQGQPQHF
-	medium-sized	TRBV12-3/TRBV12-4	TRBJ1-1	TGTGCCAGCAGTCTAGACGGAACCCCCGTCGGGACTGAAGCTTTCTTT	CASSLDGTPVGTEAFF
-	-	TRBV7-3	TRBJ1-2	TGTGCCAGCAGCTTAAATGCGGGAGGGGCCGGTGGCTACACCTTC	CASSLNAGGAGGYTF
-	few	TRBV21-1	TRBJ2-2	TGTGCCAGCAGCCCGAAGGGAACCCAGAACACCGGGGAGCTGTTTTTT	CASSPKGTQNTGELFF
TRBD1	-	TRBV7-9	TRBJ1-5	TGTGCCAGCAGTTTCGGGACAGGGGGCAGTCAGCCCCAGCATTTT	CASSFGTGGSQPQHF